This T cell receptor (delta chain) originates from a study of human gamma delta and Vdelta1 T cells listed by TCRdb under 2018. Broadly, across the study: The study investigated Delta One T cells, Vd1+ gamma-delta T cells, as cytotoxic effectors against acute myeloid leukemia.

The research as a whole found: According to the report, Delta One T cells were polyclonal and showed broad cytotoxic targeting of acute myeloid leukemia.

The CDR3 runs 23 residues from the cysteine to the phenylalanine. The sequence is cut down to CDR3 DNA, 69 bases in frame from base 1. V drops 3 bases and J drops 0 bases, leaving 35 bases in between. Per the germline V gene, TSWWSYY is the CDR1 and QGS is the CDR2. A word on this clone: Its antigen remains undetermined. It has no much larger one-base neighbor in the sample; base qualities were not kept.

The method behind the library was PCR. Sequencing was performed on an Illumina MiSeq. Clonotypes were called again by TCRdb from the public reads via CATT, and duplicate nucleotide sequences were then merged into one entry. This sample is represented by some 13,000 delta-chain clones; roughly 50% of them were singletons. The ten most abundant clones make up approximately 1.5% of the sample. The clonotype originates from a human donor in good health. Material for sequencing was Vdelta1 gamma-delta T cells from blood grown in culture (DOT cells). Interpreted using the paper, the cell subset or site label stands for: Delta One T cells, in vitro expanded/differentiated Vd1+ gamma-delta T cells. The chain links TRDV1 with TRDJ1; the D region possibly corresponds to TRDD3 (5 bases align). In nucleotide form, the sequence is TGTGCTCTTGGGGACTATTCGCTCCTTGCCTCCCTAGGGGGGCCCCAGTACACCGATAAACTCATCTTT. The encoded protein is CALGDYSLLASLGGPQYTDKLIF.